The 21 T cell receptor beta chains below all came from one sample that was sequenced in a study of T cell responses to AZD1222 COVID-19 vaccine. Generated by immunoSEQ multiplex PCR, the TCRdb table keeps only in-frame clones and is missing some. The sample contains about 120,000 clones, 70% to 90% of which appear only once. The sequenced sample was peripheral blood, obtained on day 0 of AZD1222 vaccination. These receptors were collected from an adult in good health.

The chain couples TRBV5-8 to TRBJ1-4; weak D call: TRBD1 (5 bases). The CDR3 contains 16 residues. From germline, CDR1 is SGHTS and CDR2 YDEGEE. V lost 0 bases and J 6 bases, leaving 15 bases between the germline ends. The CDR3 here is CASSLGSARAYEKLFF. CDR3 coding DNA: TGTGCCAGCAGCTTGGGGTCGGCCAGGGCGTATGAAAAACTGTTTTTT.

The sample holds one count of this clone. This chain joins TRBV18 and TRBJ1-1, with D possibly TRBD1 on 5 matching bases. V was cut by 2 bases and J by 6 bases, with 7 bases left in between. Germline values: CDR1 KGHSH, CDR2 LQKENI. This CDR3 has 12 residues. The DNA of the CDR3 is TGTGCCAGCTCACCAAGACAGTCTGAAGCTTTCTTT. Amino acids: CASSPRQSEAFF.

V and J are TRBV2 and TRBJ1-2, with 8 bases fitting TRBD1. Germline V gene data show CDR1 as SNHLY and CDR2 as FYNNEI. Trimming cost V 6 bases and J 6 bases; bases outside gene matches: 6. CDR3 size: 13 residues. The CDR3 DNA is TGTGCCAGCAGGGAGGACAGGGCGGATGGCTACACCTTC. It translates to CASREDRADGYTF.

The genes are TRBV3-1 (or the pseudogene TRBV3-2) and TRBJ2-1; 9 bases are a match to TRBD2. The CDR3 spans 15 residues. Trimming cost V 2 bases and J 5 bases; bases outside gene matches: 4. Germline values: CDR1 LGHDT, CDR2 YNNKEL (reference sequence). In DNA, the CDR3 is TGTGCCAGCAGCCAACCGGGACTAGCTAACAATGAGCAGTTCTTC. Amino acid sequence: CASSQPGLANNEQFF.

V is TRBV2 and J is TRBJ1-2, with 11 bases identical to TRBD1. From germline, CDR1 is SNHLY and CDR2 FYNNEI. The CDR3 runs to 14 residues. Losses at the gene ends were 6 bases for V and 4 bases for J; bases not matched to a gene: 4. CDR3 coding DNA: TGTGCCAGCAGCGGGACAGGGGGATTCTATGGCTACACCTTC. This sequence encodes CASSGTGGFYGYTF.

V gene TRBV19 combines with J gene TRBJ1-1, with unresolved D. CDR3 length: 15 amino acids. The ends were cut back, 5 bases at V and 8 bases at J, with 21 bases in the middle. The germline CDR1 and CDR2 sequences are LNHDA and SQIVND (reference sequence). The CDR3: CASSYAGSPAAEAFF. CDR3 nucleotide sequence: TGTGCCAGTAGTTACGCCGGCTCCCCAGCCGCCGAAGCTTTCTTT.

This chain connects TRBV18 to TRBJ2-1; 7 nucleotides align to TRBD2. CDR1 and CDR2 from the germline V gene are KGHSH and LQKENI. CDR3 length: 13 residues. The V gene end was trimmed by 8 bases and the J gene end by 6 bases; junction bases not matched to a gene: 7. The CDR3 DNA reads as TGTGCCAGCCGGGTTTCTAGCGGCAATGAGCAGTTCTTC. It is translated as CASRVSSGNEQFF.

The chain couples TRBV12-3 or TRBV12-4 to TRBJ2-3; a weak D match, TRBD2 (5 bases). The CDR3 extends over 13 amino acids. Trimming took off 6 bases at V and 5 bases at J, with 12 bases between the two ends. CDR3: CASSLLARDTQYF. In nucleotides, the CDR3 is TGTGCCAGCAGCCTTCTAGCCAGAGATACGCAGTATTTT.

This chain connects TRBV7-9 to TRBJ1-2; 7 nucleotides agree with TRBD1. The CDR3 loop spans 15 amino acids. Germline V lookup: CDR1 SEHNR, CDR2 FQNEAQ (reference sequence). V lost 2 bases and J lost 2; bases outside the gene matches: 5. DNA of the CDR3: TGTGCCAGCAGCTTACCTAAACAGGGGAACTATGGCTACACCTTC. It is translated as CASSLPKQGNYGYTF.

This chain links TRBV28 with TRBJ1-2; 7 nucleotides agree with TRBD1. Trimming cost V 8 bases and J 6 bases; bases outside gene matches: 9. Germline V CDR1 and CDR2: MDHEN, SYDVKM. This CDR3 is built from 13 residues. The CDR3 region is CASEYRGSHGYTF. Here the CDR3 DNA reads TGTGCCAGCGAATACAGGGGATCTCATGGCTACACCTTC.

The sample holds a few counts of this clone. The V gene is TRBV5-1, the J gene TRBJ2-1, with 7 nucleotides matching TRBD1. J lost 1 base, V lost 4 bases, and 2 bases had no gene match. The CDR3 totals 14 residues. Germline V gene lookup returns CDR1 SGHRS and CDR2 YFSETQ. CDR3 sequence: CASSRGQSYNEQFF. The CDR3 DNA follows: TGCGCCAGCAGCCGGGGACAGTCCTACAATGAGCAGTTCTTC.

The chain is built from TRBV7-2 and TRBJ2-7; 10 bases are a match to TRBD1. The CDR3 totals 17 residues. Germline V gene lookup returns CDR1 SGHTA and CDR2 FQGNSA. V was pared by 5 bases and J by 2 bases, with 12 bases of the junction left unmatched. CDR3 in DNA: TGTGCCAGCAGCCCACGGACAGGGGGGTTCAAGGCCTACGAGCAGTACTTC. Its protein product is CASSPRTGGFKAYEQYF.

The chain joins TRBV25-1 to TRBJ1-1, with D possibly being TRBD1 (6 bases). The V end lost 6 bases, the J end lost 2 bases, and 13 bases lay between the germline ends. CDR1 is MGHDK and CDR2 is SYGVNS in the germline V gene. The CDR3 extends over 14 amino acids. The CDR3 is CASSRGAGNTEAFF. The CDR3 coding sequence is TGTGCCAGCAGCCGGGGGGCCGGCAACACTGAAGCTTTCTTT.

The chain has TRBV7-9 and TRBJ2-5; TRBD2 is a possible D gene (6 bases). The V end lost 5 bases, the J end lost 5 bases, and 15 bases lay between the germline ends. Germline V lookup: CDR1 SEHNR, CDR2 FQNEAQ (reference sequence). The CDR3 totals 14 residues. The CDR3 spells CASSRGSGLETQYF. In DNA form, the CDR3 reads TGTGCCAGCAGCCGCGGGTCGGGACTGGAGACCCAGTACTTC. Based on the CDR3 plus reference TRBV7-9 and TRBJ2-5, the full variable domain is DTGVSQNPRHKITKRGQNVTFRCDPISEHNRLYWYRQTLGQGPEFLTYFQNEAQLEKSRLLSDRFSAERPKGSFSTLEIQRTEQGDSAMYLCASSRGSGLETQYFGPGTRLLVL.

The chain links TRBV28 to TRBJ1-5; tentative D call: TRBD1 (6 bases). From germline, CDR1 is MDHEN and CDR2 SYDVKM. Trimming shortened V by 6 bases and J by 1 base, and 13 bases separated the two germline ends. The CDR3 length is 15 residues. The CDR3 DNA reads TGTGCCAGCAGCCTGGGACACCAAAGCAATCAGCCCCAGCATTTT. It translates to CASSLGHQSNQPQHF.

CDR3 loop: CASSPGTGVSTNEKLFF. The DNA for the CDR3 is TGCGCCAGCAGCCCCGGGACAGGGGTGTCAACTAATGAAAAACTGTTTTTT. J is TRBJ1-4 and V is TRBV5-1, with 10 bases matching TRBD1. The CDR3 totals 17 residues. Losses at the gene ends were 4 bases for V and 0 bases for J; bases not matched to a gene: 6. CDR1 and CDR2 (germline): SGHRS, YFSETQ.

The rearrangement links TRBV7-9 to TRBJ2-2, with D unresolved. The V gene's germline CDR1 is SEHNR and CDR2 FQNEAQ (reference sequence). The CDR3 sequence is 16 residues long. Deletions cut 4 bases from V and 0 bases from J, with 12 bases between. The CDR3 DNA follows: TGTGCCAGCAGCTCCCCTTTTCAAGCGAACACCGGGGAGCTGTTTTTT. It specifies CASSSPFQANTGELFF.

The chain is built from TRBV15 and TRBJ1-5, with D uncertain. The ends were cut back, 0 bases at V and 1 base at J, with 16 bases in the middle. Per germline, CDR1 LNHNV and CDR2 YYDKDF (reference sequence). The CDR3 is 18 amino acids. CDR3 sequence (DNA): TGTGCCACCAGCAGAGATAAATTCGCAGGTGGGAGCAATCAGCCCCAGCATTTT. As protein: CATSRDKFAGGSNQPQHF.

The genes are TRBV29-1 and TRBJ2-2; D may be TRBD1 (6 bases). Germline CDR1 reads SQVTM; CDR2 reads ANQGSEA. This CDR3 region has 13 residues. This CDR3 is CRFPDRNTGELFF. The CDR3 DNA reads TGCAGATTCCCGGACAGAAACACCGGGGAGCTGTTTTTT.

The rearrangement joins TRBV29-1 to TRBJ2-2; tentatively, D is TRBD1 or TRBD2 (5 bases each). Trimming stripped 4 bases from V and 4 bases from J, with 16 bases between. Germline assignment: CDR1 SQVTM and CDR2 ANQGSEA. The CDR3 length is 15 residues. The CDR3 protein is CSVVLGVSGTGELFF. In DNA, the CDR3 is TGCAGCGTTGTACTAGGGGTGTCCGGCACCGGGGAGCTGTTTTTT.

The V call is TRBV6-5, the J call TRBJ1-4, with D maybe TRBD1 (6 bases). The CDR3 extends over 15 amino acids. CDR1 is MNHEY and CDR2 is SVGAGI in the germline V gene. Trimming stripped 0 bases from V and 5 bases from J, with 10 bases between. This CDR3 is CASSYSGGQNEKLFF. The CDR3 DNA sequence: TGTGCCAGCAGTTACTCCGGTGGACAGAATGAAAAACTGTTTTTT.